This T cell receptor beta chain was identified during a study of blood T cells in healthy people across ages. Regarding the study as a whole: More naive CD4+ cells and higher diversity were found in long-lived than in aged donors.

Germline V gene lookup returns CDR1 SEHNR and CDR2 FQNEAQ (reference sequence). Losses at the gene ends were 8 bases for V and 4 bases for J; bases not matched to a gene: 16. The CDR3 spans 17 residues. All donors came from Russia, were Caucasian and healthy, and spanned ages roughly 6 to 95. Per sample, at least 5 micrograms of total RNA were extracted. For this clonotype: The target antigen is unknown.

A second PCR of roughly 7 to 11 cycles used a sample-barcoded 5' primer and a J-beta primer mix. Tagging of each cDNA molecule was performed by a template-switch adaptor with 12 random nucleotides. In TCRdb, the 5' RACE reads were re-called with MiXCR into one record per CDR3 protein. Here the sample spans fewer than 1,000,000 distinct CDR3 sequences, 46% being singletons. Sequenced: blood. This receptor was obtained from a man older than 75 in good health. This chain connects TRBV7-9 to TRBJ2-2, with 7 nucleotides matching TRBD2. DNA of the CDR3: TGTGCCAGCCGGGAGGACTTGGACTGGGCTGGCACCGGGGAGCTGTTTTTT. It translates to CASREDLDWAGTGELFF.